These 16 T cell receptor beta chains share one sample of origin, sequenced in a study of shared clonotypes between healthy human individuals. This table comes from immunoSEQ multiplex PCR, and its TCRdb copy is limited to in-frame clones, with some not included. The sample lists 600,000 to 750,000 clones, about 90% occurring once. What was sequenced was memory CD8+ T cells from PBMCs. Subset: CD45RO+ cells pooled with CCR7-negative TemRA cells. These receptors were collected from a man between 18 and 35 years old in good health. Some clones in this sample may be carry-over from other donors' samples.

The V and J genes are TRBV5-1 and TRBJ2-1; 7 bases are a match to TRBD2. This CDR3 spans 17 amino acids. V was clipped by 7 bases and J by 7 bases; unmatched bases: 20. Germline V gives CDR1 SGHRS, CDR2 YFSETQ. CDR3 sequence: CASCSPSVSGENNEQFF. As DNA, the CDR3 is TGCGCCAGCTGCTCCCCGTCGGTCAGCGGGGAAAATAATGAGCAGTTCTTC.

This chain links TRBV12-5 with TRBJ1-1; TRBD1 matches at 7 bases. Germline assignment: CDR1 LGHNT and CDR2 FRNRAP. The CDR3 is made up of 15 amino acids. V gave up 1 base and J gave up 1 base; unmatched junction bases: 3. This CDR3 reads CASGLAGTANTEAFF. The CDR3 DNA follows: TGTGCTAGTGGTTTGGCCGGGACAGCGAACACTGAAGCTTTCTTT.

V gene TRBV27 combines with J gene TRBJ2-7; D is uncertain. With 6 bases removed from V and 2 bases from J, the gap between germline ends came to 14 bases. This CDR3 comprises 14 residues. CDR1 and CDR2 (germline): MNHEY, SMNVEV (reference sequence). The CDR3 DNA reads TGTGCCAGCAGCCCCCGGCAGGTCGCCTACGAGCAGTACTTC. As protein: CASSPRQVAYEQYF.

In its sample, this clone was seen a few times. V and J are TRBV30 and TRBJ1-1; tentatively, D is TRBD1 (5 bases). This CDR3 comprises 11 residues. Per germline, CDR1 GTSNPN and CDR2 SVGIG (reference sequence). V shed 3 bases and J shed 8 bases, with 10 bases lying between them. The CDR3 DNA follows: TGTGCCTGGAGGGCGGGGGGAGAAGCTTTCTTT. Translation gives CAWRAGGEAFF. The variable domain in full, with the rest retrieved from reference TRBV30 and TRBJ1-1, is SQTIHQWPATLVQPVGSPLSLECTVEGTSNPNLYWYRQAAGRGLQLLFYSVGIGQISSEVPQNLSASRPQDRQFILSSKKLLLSDSGFYLCAWRAGGEAFFGQGTRLTVV.

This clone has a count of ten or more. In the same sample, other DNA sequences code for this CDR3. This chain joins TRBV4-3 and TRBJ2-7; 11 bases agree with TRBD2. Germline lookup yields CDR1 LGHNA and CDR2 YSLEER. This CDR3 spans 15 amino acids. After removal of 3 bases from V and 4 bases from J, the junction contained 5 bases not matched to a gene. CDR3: CASSQGASGRYEQYF. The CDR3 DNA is TGCGCCAGCAGCCAGGGGGCTAGCGGGAGGTACGAGCAGTACTTC.

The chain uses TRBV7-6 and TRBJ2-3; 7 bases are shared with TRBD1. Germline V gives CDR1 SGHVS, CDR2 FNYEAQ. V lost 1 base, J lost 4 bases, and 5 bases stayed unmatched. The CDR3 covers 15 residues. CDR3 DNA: TGTGCCAGCAGCTTAGTAGGGGGCAGCGCAGATACGCAGTATTTT. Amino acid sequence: CASSLVGGSADTQYF.

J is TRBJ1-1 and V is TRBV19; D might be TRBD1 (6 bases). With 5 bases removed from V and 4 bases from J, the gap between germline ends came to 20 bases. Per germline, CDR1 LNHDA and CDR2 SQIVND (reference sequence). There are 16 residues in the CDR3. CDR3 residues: CASSGGPDSLPTEAFF. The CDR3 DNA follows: TGTGCCAGTAGTGGAGGCCCGGACAGCCTCCCCACTGAAGCTTTCTTT.

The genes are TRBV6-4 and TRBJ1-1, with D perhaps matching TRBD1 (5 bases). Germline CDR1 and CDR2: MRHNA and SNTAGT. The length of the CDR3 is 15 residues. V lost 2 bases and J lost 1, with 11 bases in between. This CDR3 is CASSDVGRENTEAFF. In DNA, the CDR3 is TGTGCCAGCAGTGACGTTGGCAGGGAGAACACTGAAGCTTTCTTT.

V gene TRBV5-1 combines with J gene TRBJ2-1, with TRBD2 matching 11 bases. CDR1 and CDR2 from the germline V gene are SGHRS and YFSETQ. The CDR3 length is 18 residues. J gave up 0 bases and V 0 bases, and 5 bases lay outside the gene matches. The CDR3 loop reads CASSLASLAGVSYNEQFF. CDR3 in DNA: TGCGCCAGCAGCTTGGCCTCACTAGCGGGAGTCTCCTACAATGAGCAGTTCTTC.

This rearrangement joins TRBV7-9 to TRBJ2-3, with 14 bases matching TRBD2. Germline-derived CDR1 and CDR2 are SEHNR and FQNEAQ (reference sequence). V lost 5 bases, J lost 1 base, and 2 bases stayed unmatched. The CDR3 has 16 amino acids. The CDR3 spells CASSPGLAGGTDTQYF. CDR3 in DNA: TGTGCCAGCAGCCCGGGACTAGCGGGAGGCACAGATACGCAGTATTTT. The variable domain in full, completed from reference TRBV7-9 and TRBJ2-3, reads DTGVSQNPRHKITKRGQNVTFRCDPISEHNRLYWYRQTLGQGPEFLTYFQNEAQLEKSRLLSDRFSAERPKGSFSTLEIQRTEQGDSAMYLCASSPGLAGGTDTQYFGPGTRLTVL.

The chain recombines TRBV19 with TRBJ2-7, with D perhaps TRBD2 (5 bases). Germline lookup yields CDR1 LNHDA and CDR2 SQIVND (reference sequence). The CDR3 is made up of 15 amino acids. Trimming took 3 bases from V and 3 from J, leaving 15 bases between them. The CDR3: CASSIWAATIYEQYF. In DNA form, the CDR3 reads TGTGCCAGTAGTATTTGGGCAGCGACTATCTACGAGCAGTACTTC.

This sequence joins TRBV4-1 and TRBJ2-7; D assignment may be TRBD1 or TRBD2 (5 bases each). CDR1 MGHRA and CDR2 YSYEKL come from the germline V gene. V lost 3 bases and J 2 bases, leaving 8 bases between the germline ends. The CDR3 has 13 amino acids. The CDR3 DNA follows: TGCGCCAGCAGCCAGGGGGAAGCCTACGAGCAGTACTTC. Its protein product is CASSQGEAYEQYF.

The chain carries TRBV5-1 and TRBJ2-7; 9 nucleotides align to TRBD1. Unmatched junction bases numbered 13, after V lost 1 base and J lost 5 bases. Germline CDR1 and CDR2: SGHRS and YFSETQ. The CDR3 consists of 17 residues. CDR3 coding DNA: TGCGCCAGCAGCTTGATGGGACAGGGCCTAAATCCGCACGAGCAGTACTTC. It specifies CASSLMGQGLNPHEQYF.

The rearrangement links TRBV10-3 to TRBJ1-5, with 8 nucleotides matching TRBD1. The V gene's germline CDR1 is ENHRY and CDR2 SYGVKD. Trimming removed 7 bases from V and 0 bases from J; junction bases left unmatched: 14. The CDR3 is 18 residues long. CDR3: CAINGQGEGQYSNQPQHF. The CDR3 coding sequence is TGTGCCATCAATGGACAGGGTGAGGGGCAATATAGCAATCAGCCCCAGCATTTT.

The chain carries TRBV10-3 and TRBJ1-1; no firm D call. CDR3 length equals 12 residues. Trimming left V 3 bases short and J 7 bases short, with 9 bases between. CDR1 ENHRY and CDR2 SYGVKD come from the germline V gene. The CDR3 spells CAISDPPDEAFF. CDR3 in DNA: TGTGCCATCAGTGACCCCCCCGATGAAGCTTTCTTT.

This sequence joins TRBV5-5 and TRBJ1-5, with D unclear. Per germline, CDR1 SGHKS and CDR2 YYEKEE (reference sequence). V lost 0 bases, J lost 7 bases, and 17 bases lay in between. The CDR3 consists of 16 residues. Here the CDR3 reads CASSLGFKGSGQPQHF. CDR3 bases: TGTGCCAGCAGCTTGGGCTTTAAAGGGTCGGGCCAGCCCCAGCATTTT.